This T cell receptor (beta chain) was obtained from a study of T cells in Graves' hyperthyroidism and ophthalmopathy. RNA transcripts provided the source from which TCR beta CDR3 regions were amplified. The TCR CDR3 first-round RT-PCR relied on the HTBI primer set. Each CDR3 protein gets one entry after TCRdb re-called the multiplex PCR reads with MiXCR. The data contain under 400,000 distinct CDR3 sequences, 15% to 20% of them singletons. Of note for this clonotype: Its antigen is unidentified.

CDR1 is SGHAT and CDR2 is FQNNGV in the germline V gene. Trimming left V 1 base short and J 0 bases short, with 10 bases between. The CDR3 length is 15 residues. Study-wide results and limits: Expanded thyroid clonotypes (above 0.001) were mostly also found in blood. A median around 6.8 months before onset, the model predicted ophthalmopathy. From stable hyperthyroidism, ophthalmopathy was separated by a 13 V-J model.

It was approximately 9.4 ml of fresh peripheral blood that supplied the PBMCs. Sequencing was carried out using blood. The rearrangement uses TRBV11-2 and TRBJ2-7; TRBD1 is a possible D gene (6 bases). This receptor was taken from a woman in her forties with Graves' ophthalmopathy. The CDR3 DNA reads as TGTGCCAGCAGCTTAGGCCTAGGGGGCTCCTACGAGCAGTACTTC. Its translation: CASSLGLGGSYEQYF.